The rows below give T cell receptor beta chains drawn from one sample of a study of post-analysis software for immune sequencing data. TCRdb analysed the PCR reads with MiXCR anew, one entry per CDR3 protein. Found here are some 370,000 distinct CDR3 sequences, 30% to 45% of them singletons; the top ten hold around 15%. Sequencing used blood. The receptors come from a girl aged 10 to 17 with multiple sclerosis. Both conserved end residues are trimmed from each CDR3.

TRBV3-1	ASSRTHVDEQY
TRBV7-6	ASSLAPEETQY
TRBV28	ASSRSDRAGEEF
TRBV12-3/TRBV12-4	ASSSDRDPPSGYT
TRBV6-6	ASRRTSGGRYQETQY
TRBV7-2	ASSLTPDRKETQY
TRBV10-3	AISTTGPQPQH
TRBV19	ASRLTDISYEQY
TRBV2	ASSRYPGTTEAF
TRBV5-1	ASSLGGLAPSYEQY
TRBV7-2	ASSLQGEHSPLH
TRBV7-9	ASSGKTDLNTEAF
TRBV7-2	ASSASRTSGSPYEQY
TRBV7-2	ASSLLFGQGNNEQF
TRBV7-9	ASSLAQSYNEQF
TRBV30	AWSVIGTEQY
TRBV7-2	AGAVAGGPSDTQY
TRBV5-1	ASSLREEGAYQETQY
TRBV9	ASSPPRASGGDTQY
TRBV12-3/TRBV12-4	ASSPDTILPYEQY
TRBV20-1	SAGSMDTEAF
TRBV4-3	ASSQWTGEIGYT
TRBV7-2	ASSPDRGRSNIQY
TRBV6-5	ASSYRQVGPNEQF
TRBV19	ASSIAGADTQY
TRBV20-1	SLPGQGGEQY
TRBV27	ASSFARSGTGELF
TRBV3-1	ASSQDRGIAADTQY
TRBV5-5	ASSLEWSSAKNIQY
TRBV6-5	ASSYHSRVFGEQETQY
TRBV3-1	ASSHPRGRPANYGYT